This T cell receptor beta chain originates from a study of T-cell memory formation after mild COVID-19. The study, taken as a whole, reports: Contracting clones from day 15 to 85 had balanced CD4/CD8; later expanders favoured CD4+.

Details on this clonotype: The antigen is unknown.

Germline V gene lookup returns CDR1 GTSNPN and CDR2 SVGIG (reference sequence). Trimming at V came to 3 bases and at J to 4 bases, leaving 19 bases not matched to a gene. The CDR3 totals 19 residues. TCRdb fed the 5' RACE reads into MiXCR, producing one record per CDR3 protein. This table has fewer than 650,000 distinct CDR3 sequences, around 15% appearing once. This clonotype originated in an adult woman who had mild COVID-19 (a few samples of this study predate the infection). Cell type and time point are not known. Sequencing was performed on PBMCs or a T cell subset sorted from them (not recorded which). This chain uses TRBV30 with TRBJ2-7, with 12 positions matching TRBD2. The CDR3 nucleotides are TGTGCCTGGAGCGGTCGACTAGCGGGAGAGCGGGGTGGTATATACGAGCAGTACTTC. It yields the protein CAWSGRLAGERGGIYEQYF. Supplemented by reference TRBV30 and TRBJ2-7, the full variable domain reads SQTIHQWPATLVQPVGSPLSLECTVEGTSNPNLYWYRQAAGRGLQLLFYSVGIGQISSEVPQNLSASRPQDRQFILSSKKLLLSDSGFYLCAWSGRLAGERGGIYEQYFGPGTRLTVT.